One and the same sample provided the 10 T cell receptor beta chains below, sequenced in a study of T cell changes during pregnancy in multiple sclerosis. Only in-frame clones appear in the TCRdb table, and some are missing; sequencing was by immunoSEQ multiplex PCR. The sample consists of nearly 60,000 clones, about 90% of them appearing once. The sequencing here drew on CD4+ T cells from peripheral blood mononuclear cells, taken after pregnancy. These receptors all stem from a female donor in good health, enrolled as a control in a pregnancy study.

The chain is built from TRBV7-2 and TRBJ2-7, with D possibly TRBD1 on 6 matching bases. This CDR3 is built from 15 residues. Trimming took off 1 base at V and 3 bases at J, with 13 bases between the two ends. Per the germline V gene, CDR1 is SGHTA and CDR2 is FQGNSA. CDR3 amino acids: CASSLDPGQHYEQYF. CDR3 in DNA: TGTGCCAGCAGCTTAGATCCCGGACAGCACTACGAGCAGTACTTC.

Written as DNA, the CDR3 is TGCAGCGTTGAAACTATAAGAGGGACCCAGTACTTC. Protein: CSVETIRGTQYF. The gene calls are TRBV29-1 and TRBJ2-5; D is undetermined. CDR1 and CDR2 (germline): SQVTM, ANQGSEA. The V end lost 2 bases, the J end lost 7 bases, and 11 bases lay between the germline ends. CDR3 length: 12 amino acids.

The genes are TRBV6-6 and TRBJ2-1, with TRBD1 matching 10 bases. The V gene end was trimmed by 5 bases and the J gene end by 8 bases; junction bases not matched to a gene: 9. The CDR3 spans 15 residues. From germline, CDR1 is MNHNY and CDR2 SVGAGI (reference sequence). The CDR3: CASSQLGQGIYEQFF. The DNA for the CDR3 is TGTGCCAGCAGTCAGTTGGGACAGGGGATCTATGAGCAGTTCTTC.

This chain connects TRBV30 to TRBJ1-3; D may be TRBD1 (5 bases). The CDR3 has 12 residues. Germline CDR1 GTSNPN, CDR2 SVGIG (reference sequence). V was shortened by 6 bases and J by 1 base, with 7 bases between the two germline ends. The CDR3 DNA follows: TGTGCCTGCCGACAGTCTGGAAACACCATATATTTT. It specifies CACRQSGNTIYF.

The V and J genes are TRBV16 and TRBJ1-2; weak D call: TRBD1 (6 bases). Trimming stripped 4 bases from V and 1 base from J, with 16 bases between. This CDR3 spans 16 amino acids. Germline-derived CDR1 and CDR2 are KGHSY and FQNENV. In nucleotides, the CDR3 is TGTGCCAGCAGCCGAATAGGACAGACTCTTAACTATGGCTACACCTTC. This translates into CASSRIGQTLNYGYTF.

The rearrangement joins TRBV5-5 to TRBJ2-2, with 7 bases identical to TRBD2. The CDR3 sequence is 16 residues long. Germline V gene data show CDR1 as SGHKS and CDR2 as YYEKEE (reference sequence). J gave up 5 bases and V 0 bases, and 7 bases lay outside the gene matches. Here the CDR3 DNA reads TGTGCCAGCAGCTTGGAAAGGGACTACCGGACCGGGGAGCTGTTTTTT. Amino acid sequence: CASSLERDYRTGELFF.

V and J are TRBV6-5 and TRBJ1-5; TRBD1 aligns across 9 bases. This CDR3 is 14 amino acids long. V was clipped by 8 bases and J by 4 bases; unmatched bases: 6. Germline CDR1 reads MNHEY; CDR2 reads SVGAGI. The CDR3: CASSAGTGNQPQHF. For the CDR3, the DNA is TGTGCCAGCTCCGCCGGGACAGGGAATCAGCCCCAGCATTTT.

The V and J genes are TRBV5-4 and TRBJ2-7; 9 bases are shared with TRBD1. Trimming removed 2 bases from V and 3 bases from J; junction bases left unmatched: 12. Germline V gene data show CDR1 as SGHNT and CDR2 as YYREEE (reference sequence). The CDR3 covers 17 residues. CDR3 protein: CASSFPQGQGSFYEQYF. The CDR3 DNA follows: TGTGCCAGCAGCTTTCCCCAGGGACAGGGAAGTTTCTACGAGCAGTACTTC.

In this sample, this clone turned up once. The CDR3 here is CASTLGLAMGRENIQYF. The CDR3 DNA reads TGTGCCAGCACCCTGGGACTAGCGATGGGTCGGGAAAACATTCAGTACTTC. This chain links TRBV11-3 with TRBJ2-4, with 10 bases that match TRBD2. The CDR3 runs to 17 residues. Germline V lookup: CDR1 SGHNT, CDR2 YENEEA. With 7 bases clipped from V and 5 bases from J, the junction kept 14 bases outside the gene matches.

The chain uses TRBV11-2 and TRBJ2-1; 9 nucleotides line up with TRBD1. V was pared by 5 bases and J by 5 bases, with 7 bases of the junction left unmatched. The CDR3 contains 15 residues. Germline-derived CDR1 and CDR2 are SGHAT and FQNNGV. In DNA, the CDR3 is TGTGCCAGCAGCCCCGGGACAGGGCGCCACAATGAGCAGTTCTTC. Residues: CASSPGTGRHNEQFF.